This passage covers 26 T cell receptor beta chains from one sample sequenced in a study of CD8+ T cells in alopecia areata. The authors extracted RNA and reverse transcribed it into cDNA as the sequencing template. Measured with immunoSEQ multiplex PCR; TCRdb has only the in-frame clones, and not every one. The data show 100,000 to 130,000 clones, around 59% seen once. The sample comprised CD8+ T cells sorted from blood. The receptors here all came from a human donor in good health.

This rearrangement joins TRBV10-3 to TRBJ2-1, with 12 nucleotides matching TRBD1. The length of the CDR3 is 14 residues. V was pared by 8 bases and J by 7 bases, with 6 bases of the junction left unmatched. Germline-derived CDR1 and CDR2 are ENHRY and SYGVKD. The CDR3 protein is CAIGDRGLSNEQFF. For the CDR3, the DNA is TGTGCCATCGGGGACAGGGGGCTGAGTAATGAGCAGTTCTTC.

The V gene is TRBV5-1, the J gene TRBJ2-7; D is unclear. With 7 bases removed from V and 2 bases from J, the gap between germline ends came to 16 bases. The CDR3 totals 14 residues. CDR1 is SGHRS and CDR2 is YFSETQ in the germline V gene. This CDR3 reads CASGPRSTTYEQYF. DNA for the CDR3: TGCGCCAGCGGGCCACGATCTACTACCTACGAGCAGTACTTC.

The V gene is TRBV5-4, the J gene TRBJ2-3, with TRBD1 identical over 9 bases. The trim removed 4 bases at V and 6 bases at J, leaving 6 bases unmatched. The germline V gene has CDR1 SGHNT and CDR2 YYREEE (reference sequence). This CDR3 spans 14 amino acids. The CDR3, as DNA: TGTGCCAGCAGCCGCGGGACAGGGAGTGATACGCAGTATTTT. This codes for CASSRGTGSDTQYF.

V usage is TRBV7-9 and J usage is TRBJ2-7, with unresolved D. The CDR3 is 11 residues long. Between the trimmed V and J ends, which lost 0 bases and 7 bases, there was a span of 4 bases. Germline CDR1 is SEHNR and CDR2 is FQNEAQ (reference sequence). The CDR3 here is CASSLAWEQYF. The CDR3 coding sequence is TGTGCCAGCAGCTTAGCGTGGGAGCAGTACTTC.

The CDR3 here is CATSESSSYNEQFF. The CDR3 nucleotides read TGTGCCACCAGCGAATCTAGCTCCTACAATGAGCAGTTCTTC. The chain carries TRBV15 and TRBJ2-1; D ambiguous. Deletions cut 5 bases from V and 0 bases from J, with 8 bases between. This CDR3 is built from 14 residues. CDR1 and CDR2 (germline): LNHNV, YYDKDF (reference sequence).

This chain connects TRBV2 to TRBJ2-1; the match to TRBD2 covers 8 bases. J lost 8 bases, V lost 3 bases, and 18 bases had no gene match. Germline loops: CDR1 SNHLY, CDR2 FYNNEI. This CDR3 is built from 18 residues. As DNA, the CDR3 is TGTGCCAGCAGTGATTCCCGAGCGGGGGTAGTTTTAGGCGATGAGCAGTTCTTC. Residues: CASSDSRAGVVLGDEQFF.

This chain links TRBV7-6 with TRBJ1-5, with 7 bases fitting TRBD1. J was trimmed by 9 bases and V by 2 bases; bases with no gene match: 7. Germline V gene lookup returns CDR1 SGHVS and CDR2 FNYEAQ. This CDR3 has 14 amino acids. The CDR3 DNA reads as TGTGCCAGCAGCTTATCAGGGGGTGGTTGGCCCCAGCATTTT. This codes for CASSLSGGGWPQHF.

The V call is TRBV5-1, the J call TRBJ2-3; no reliable D call. Trimming stripped 4 bases from V and 4 bases from J, with 7 bases between. The V gene's germline CDR1 is SGHRS and CDR2 YFSETQ. The CDR3 contains 12 residues. The CDR3 region is CASSPTADTQYF. CDR3 DNA sequence: TGCGCCAGCAGCCCGACGGCAGATACGCAGTATTTT.

This chain joins TRBV29-1 and TRBJ2-5; D remains ambiguous. Deletions cut 3 bases from V and 5 bases from J, with 16 bases between. Per germline, CDR1 SQVTM and CDR2 ANQGSEA. This CDR3 has 14 amino acids. The CDR3 sequence: CSVEDGYSPETQYF. CDR3 nucleotide sequence: TGCAGCGTTGAGGATGGGTATTCGCCCGAGACCCAGTACTTC.

The chain joins TRBV28 to TRBJ1-1; D not resolved. CDR1 MDHEN and CDR2 SYDVKM come from the germline V gene. CDR3 length: 10 amino acids. With 10 bases removed from V and 3 bases from J, the gap between germline ends came to 6 bases. The CDR3, as DNA: TGTGCCACCGAGGACACTGAAGCTTTCTTT. Its protein product is CATEDTEAFF.

The chain links TRBV29-1 to TRBJ2-7, with TRBD1 matching over 9 bases. The germline gives CDR1 SQVTM, CDR2 ANQGSEA. V lost 3 bases to trimming and J lost 1 base; unmatched junction nucleotides: 7. The CDR3 contains 15 residues. CDR3 nucleotides: TGCAGCGTTGAGAGCCCACAGGGGGCTTCCTACGAGCAGTACTTC. This codes for CSVESPQGASYEQYF.

The chain has TRBV5-4 and TRBJ2-1; possibly TRBD1 for D (7 bases). V shed 4 bases and J shed 6 bases, with 17 bases lying between them. The CDR3 is made up of 15 amino acids. Germline CDR1 and CDR2: SGHNT and YYREEE (reference sequence). CDR3 sequence: CASSRQGGGFNEQFF. The CDR3 DNA reads TGTGCCAGCAGCCGACAGGGTGGAGGGTTCAATGAGCAGTTCTTC.

The table lists this clone with a few counts. Written as DNA, the CDR3 is TGCGCCAGCAGCTTGGTCGGCCCGCACCGGATGACAGAAGAAGAGACCCAGTACTTC. Its protein product is CASSLVGPHRMTEEETQYF. J is TRBJ2-5 and V is TRBV5-1, with a tentative D call TRBD1 (5 bases). The CDR3 sequence is 19 residues long. V was cut by 0 bases and J by 3 bases, with 24 bases left in between. The germline V gene encodes CDR1 SGHRS and CDR2 YFSETQ.

The rearrangement joins TRBV15 to TRBJ1-5; D remains ambiguous. The CDR3 loop spans 15 amino acids. Germline V lookup: CDR1 LNHNV, CDR2 YYDKDF (reference sequence). V was trimmed by 5 bases and J by 0 bases, leaving 11 bases between them. This CDR3 is CATSLGPNSNQPQHF. The CDR3 DNA follows: TGTGCCACCAGCCTGGGTCCGAATAGCAATCAGCCCCAGCATTTT.

This clone was observed a few times. The rearrangement joins TRBV5-4 to TRBJ2-1; the D gene is possibly TRBD2 (6 bases). CDR3 length: 16 amino acids. V dropped 4 bases and J dropped 0 bases, with 14 bases sitting between them. Germline CDR1 SGHNT, CDR2 YYREEE (reference sequence). The CDR3 sequence is CASSPRAGSSYNEQFF. For the CDR3, the DNA is TGTGCCAGCAGCCCTCGGGCGGGGTCCTCCTACAATGAGCAGTTCTTC.

This clone was counted between two and nine times. The V gene is TRBV6-5, the J gene TRBJ2-5; D unresolved. Germline V gene sequence: CDR1 MNHEY, CDR2 SVGAGI. The CDR3 consists of 12 residues. Trimming took off 4 bases at V and 5 bases at J, with 8 bases between the two ends. The CDR3 region has the DNA TGTGCCAGCAGTTCCGTGGGGGAGACCCAGTACTTC. It translates to CASSSVGETQYF.

A few counts support this clone. The genes are TRBV19 and TRBJ1-5, with D perhaps TRBD1 (6 bases). The length of the CDR3 is 12 residues. Germline CDR1 is LNHDA and CDR2 is SQIVND (reference sequence). Trimming cost V 9 bases and J 4 bases, with 10 bases left between them. For the CDR3, the DNA is TGTGCCAGCAGAGGGGGGAATCAGCCCCAGCATTTT. Translated: CASRGGNQPQHF.

The chain combines TRBV28 with TRBJ2-2; tentative D call: TRBD2 (6 bases). V was pared by 1 base and J by 5 bases, with 14 bases between. This CDR3 is built from 16 residues. Germline CDR1 reads MDHEN; CDR2 reads SYDVKM. In DNA form, the CDR3 reads TGTGCCAGCAGTTTATTCCCGCGGGCGGGGACCGGGGAGCTGTTTTTT. Its translation: CASSLFPRAGTGELFF. Using reference TRBV28 and TRBJ2-2 for the parts outside the CDR3, the full variable domain is DVKVTQSSRYLVKRTGEKVFLECVQDMDHENMFWYRQDPGLGLRLIYFSYDVKMKEKGDIPEGYSVSREKKERFSLILESASTNQTSMYLCASSLFPRAGTGELFFGEGSRLTVL.

The chain uses TRBV30 and TRBJ1-5, with TRBD1 as a possible D gene (5 bases). The CDR3 spans 15 residues. Germline assignment: CDR1 GTSNPN and CDR2 SVGIG (reference sequence). V lost 1 base and J 2 bases, leaving 12 bases between the germline ends. The DNA of the CDR3 is TGTGCCTGGAGTGCAGGGCTGGTAGGCAATCAGCCCCAGCATTTT. Translated, it gives CAWSAGLVGNQPQHF.

The rearrangement joins TRBV7-9 to TRBJ2-5, with D unclear. V lost 1 base and J lost 5, with 5 bases in between. Germline values: CDR1 SEHNR, CDR2 FQNEAQ (reference sequence). The CDR3 has 12 amino acids. The CDR3 region has the DNA TGTGCCAGCAGCTTAGTCCTCGAGACCCAGTACTTC. It translates to CASSLVLETQYF.

A word on this clone: Different DNA sequences within this sample yield the same CDR3. The chain is built from TRBV19 and TRBJ2-1, with 14 bases lining up with TRBD2. V shed 1 base, J shed 7 bases, and the junction held 0 bases outside the gene matches. Per the germline V gene, CDR1 is LNHDA and CDR2 is SQIVND (reference sequence). This CDR3 is built from 15 residues. CDR3 coding DNA: TGTGCCAGTAGTATAGGACTAGCGGGGGGGAATGAGCAGTTCTTC. Translated: CASSIGLAGGNEQFF. Using reference TRBV19 and TRBJ2-1 for the parts outside the CDR3, the full variable domain is DGGITQSPKYLFRKEGQNVTLSCEQNLNHDAMYWYRQDPGQGLRLIYYSQIVNDFQKGDIAEGYSVSREKKESFPLTVTSAQKNPTAFYLCASSIGLAGGNEQFFGPGTRLTVL.

This clone came up a few times. V usage is TRBV2 and J usage is TRBJ1-5; unclear D gene. The CDR3 length is 12 residues. Germline V gene lookup returns CDR1 SNHLY and CDR2 FYNNEI. With 2 bases removed from V and 5 bases from J, the gap between germline ends came to 4 bases. DNA for the CDR3: TGTGCCAGCAGTGAAATCGATCAGCCCCAGCATTTT. It yields the protein CASSEIDQPQHF.

V gene TRBV6-5 combines with J gene TRBJ2-6, with D maybe TRBD2 (6 bases). Germline-derived CDR1 and CDR2 are MNHEY and SVGAGI. Trimming shortened V by 5 bases and J by 4 bases, and 12 bases separated the two germline ends. The CDR3 sequence is 15 residues long. The DNA for the CDR3 is TGTGCCAGCAGTCCCCGGGAGACCGGGGCCAACGTCCTGACTTTC. This encodes CASSPRETGANVLTF.

V and J are TRBV6-5 and TRBJ2-5, with a weak D call TRBD2 (5 bases). The CDR3 loop spans 15 amino acids. In germline, CDR1 is MNHEY, CDR2 SVGAGI. The V end lost 6 bases, the J end lost 1 base, and 15 bases lay between the germline ends. CDR3 in DNA: TGTGCCAGCAGACCCGCCTGGCGGGCCCAAGAGACCCAGTACTTC. This gives the protein CASRPAWRAQETQYF.

This rearrangement joins TRBV13 to TRBJ2-1; the D is unclear. CDR1 is PRHDT and CDR2 is FYEKMQ in the germline V gene (reference sequence). The CDR3 totals 11 residues. Trimming stripped 0 bases from V and 10 bases from J, with 4 bases between. The CDR3 spells CASSLGAEQFF. CDR3 bases: TGTGCCAGCAGCTTAGGGGCGGAGCAGTTCTTC.

The chain couples TRBV6-5 to TRBJ2-2; no reliable D call. The germline V and J ends were trimmed by 4 bases and 8 bases, with 8 bases remaining between them. The germline V gene encodes CDR1 MNHEY and CDR2 SVGAGI. This CDR3 has 12 residues. CDR3 sequence (DNA): TGTGCCAGCAGTTTGCATACTGGGGAGCTGTTTTTT. Amino acids: CASSLHTGELFF.